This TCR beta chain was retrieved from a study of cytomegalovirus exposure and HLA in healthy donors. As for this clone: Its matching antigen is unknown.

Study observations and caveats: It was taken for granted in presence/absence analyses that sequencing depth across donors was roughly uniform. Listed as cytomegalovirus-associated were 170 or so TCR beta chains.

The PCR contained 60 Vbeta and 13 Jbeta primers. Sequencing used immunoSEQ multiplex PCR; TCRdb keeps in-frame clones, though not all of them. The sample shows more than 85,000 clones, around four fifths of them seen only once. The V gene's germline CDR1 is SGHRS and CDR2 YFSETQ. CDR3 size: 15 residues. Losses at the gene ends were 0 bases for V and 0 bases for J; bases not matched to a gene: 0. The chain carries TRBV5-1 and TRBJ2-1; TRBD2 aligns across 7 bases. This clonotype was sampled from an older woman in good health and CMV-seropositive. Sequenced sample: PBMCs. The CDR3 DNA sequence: TGCGCCAGCAGCTTGGGGGACTACTCCTACAATGAGCAGTTCTTC. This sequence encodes CASSLGDYSYNEQFF. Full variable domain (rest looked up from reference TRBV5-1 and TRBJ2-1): KAGVTQTPRYLIKTRGQQVTLSCSPISGHRSVSWYQQTPGQGLQFLFEYFSETQRNKGNFPGRFSGRQFSNSRSEMNVSTLELGDSALYLCASSLGDYSYNEQFFGPGTRLTVL.